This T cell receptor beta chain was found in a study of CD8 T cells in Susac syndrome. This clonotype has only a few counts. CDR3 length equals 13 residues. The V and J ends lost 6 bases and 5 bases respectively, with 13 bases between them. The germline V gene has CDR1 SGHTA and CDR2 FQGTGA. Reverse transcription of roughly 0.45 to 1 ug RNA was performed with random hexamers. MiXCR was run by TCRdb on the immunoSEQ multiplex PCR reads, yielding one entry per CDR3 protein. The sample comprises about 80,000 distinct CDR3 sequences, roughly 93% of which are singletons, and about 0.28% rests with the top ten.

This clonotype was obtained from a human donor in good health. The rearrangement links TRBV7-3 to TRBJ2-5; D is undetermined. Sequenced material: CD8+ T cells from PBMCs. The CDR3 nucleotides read TGTGCCAGCAGGGCTTCATCCGATGAGACCCAGTACTTC. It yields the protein CASRASSDETQYF.